This is a list of T cell receptor beta chains from one sample in a study of Ad26.COV2.S vaccination and SARS-CoV-2 variants. Measured with immunoSEQ multiplex PCR; TCRdb has only the in-frame clones, and not every one. The table has 350,000 to 500,000 clones, around 90% seen once; the top ten hold approximately 4.3%. The source was peripheral blood, collected in a trial of Ad26.COV2.S vaccine versus placebo. The receptors originated from a person aged 18-65 years who received the Ad26.COV2.S COVID-19 vaccine or a placebo. CDR3s include the opening cysteine and the closing phenylalanine or tryptophan. Fields, in order: D gene, clone size, J gene, V gene, CDR3 protein, CDR3 DNA. D genes are given only for firm matches. Clone size is not always given. Where it is, it says once, few, many or a class for expanded clones.

.	.	TRBJ2-3	TRBV4-2	CASSQARGTDTQYF	TGTGCCAGCAGCCAAGCCAGGGGAACAGATACGCAGTATTTT
.	.	TRBJ1-2	TRBV5-1	CASRLVTAEGYTF	TGCGCCAGCAGGCTTGTGACGGCGGAAGGCTACACCTTC
.	.	TRBJ2-7	TRBV27	CASIPRGPKLGYEQYF	TGTGCCAGCATACCTCGGGGACCCAAGTTGGGCTACGAGCAGTACTTC
.	.	TRBJ2-1	TRBV5-6	CASSFKNLNNEQFF	TGTGCCAGCAGCTTCAAGAACTTGAACAATGAGCAGTTCTTC
.	.	TRBJ2-7	TRBV27	CASSLAEPYEQYF	TGTGCCAGCAGTTTGGCAGAACCGTACGAGCAGTACTTC
TRBD2	.	TRBJ2-5	TRBV4-2	CASSQGAPSSGQETQYF	TGTGCCAGCAGCCAAGGTGCCCCCTCTAGCGGACAAGAGACCCAGTACTTC
.	.	TRBJ1-1	TRBV3-1/TRBV3-2	CASSQDSGFISAEAFF	TGTGCCAGCAGCCAAGATTCGGGATTCATTAGCGCTGAAGCTTTCTTT
.	once	TRBJ2-7	TRBV9	CASSVASSYEQYF	TGTGCCAGCAGCGTAGCCAGTTCCTACGAGCAGTACTTC
.	.	TRBJ2-1	TRBV19	CASSILQSQFF	TGTGCCAGTAGTATTCTCCAAAGCCAGTTCTTC
TRBD1	once	TRBJ2-3	TRBV4-1	CASSQRWTGGTDTQYF	TGCGCCAGCAGCCAAAGGTGGACAGGGGGGACAGATACGCAGTATTTT
TRBD2	.	TRBJ2-1	TRBV5-1	CASSLYGAGASYNEQFF	TGCGCCAGCAGCTTGTACGGAGCGGGAGCGTCCTACAATGAGCAGTTCTTC
.	.	TRBJ2-6	TRBV19	CASRSDTLSGANVLTF	TGTGCCAGTAGATCGGACACGTTATCTGGGGCCAACGTCCTGACTTTC
.	.	TRBJ2-5	TRBV5-6	CASSFIEREETQYF	TGTGCCAGCAGCTTTATAGAGCGGGAAGAGACCCAGTACTTC
.	.	TRBJ1-4	TRBV5-4	CASSPGRGAEKLFF	TGTGCCAGCAGCCCCGGGAGGGGGGCTGAAAAACTGTTTTTT
.	.	TRBJ2-3	TRBV19	CASSIDGTDTQYF	TGTGCCAGTAGTATAGATGGAACTGATACGCAGTATTTT
.	once	TRBJ2-7	TRBV6-5	CASSYWKDYTQYEQYF	TGTGCCAGCAGTTACTGGAAGGACTACACACAATACGAGCAGTACTTC
.	.	TRBJ2-2	TRBV10-3	CAISEGANTGELFF	TGTGCCATCAGTGAGGGCGCGAACACCGGGGAGCTGTTTTTT
.	.	TRBJ1-5	TRBV19	CASSIGDQPQHF	TGTGCCAGTAGTATTGGGGATCAGCCCCAGCATTTT
.	.	TRBJ1-5	TRBV6-2/TRBV6-3	CASSAPTSRADQPQHF	TGTGCCAGCAGTGCACCCACGTCCAGGGCGGATCAGCCCCAGCATTTT
TRBD2	.	TRBJ2-1	TRBV9	CASSASSGTPSNEQFF	TGTGCCAGCAGCGCTTCTAGCGGGACCCCATCCAATGAGCAGTTCTTC
.	.	TRBJ1-1	TRBV5-1	CASSNNDGGKAFF	TGCGCCAGCAGCAACAATGACGGGGGGAAAGCTTTCTTT
.	.	TRBJ1-4	TRBV28	CASSLRRGLGEKLFF	TGTGCCAGCAGTTTAAGGCGGGGGTTGGGGGAAAAACTGTTTTTT
.	.	TRBJ2-2	TRBV12-3/TRBV12-4	CASSPLEGGELFF	TGTGCCAGCAGTCCCCTCGAGGGCGGGGAGCTGTTTTTT
TRBD1	.	TRBJ1-2	TRBV9	CASTPTDRGALTF	TGTGCCAGCACACCCACGGACAGGGGCGCTCTTACCTTC
.	.	TRBJ2-1	TRBV7-3	CASSPNDNEQFF	TGTGCCAGCAGCCCAAATGACAATGAGCAGTTCTTC
.	.	TRBJ2-3	TRBV27	CASSLGVRGTTDTQYF	TGTGCCAGCAGTTTAGGGGTTCGGGGGACCACAGATACGCAGTATTTT
.	.	TRBJ2-5	TRBV7-7	CASSPSPARLWTQYF	TGTGCCAGCAGCCCGAGCCCGGCCAGGCTGTGGACCCAGTACTTC
.	.	TRBJ2-1	TRBV2	CASDGTRAYNEQFF	TGTGCCAGCGACGGGACAAGGGCCTACAATGAGCAGTTCTTC
TRBD1	.	TRBJ2-7	TRBV19	CASSRGQRYKQYF	TGTGCCAGTAGCCGGGGACAGAGGTACAAGCAGTACTTC
.	.	TRBJ2-3	TRBV15	CATSPPVATGTDTQYF	TGTGCCACCAGCCCCCCCGTAGCGACGGGTACAGATACGCAGTATTTT
TRBD1	.	TRBJ2-7	TRBV4-3	CASSQNSGTGSREQYF	TGCGCCAGCAGCCAAAACTCTGGGACAGGGTCGCGCGAGCAGTACTTC
.	.	TRBJ2-4	TRBV19	CASSMGRGLGNIQYF	TGTGCCAGTAGTATGGGGCGGGGGCTCGGAAACATTCAGTACTTC
.	.	TRBJ1-4	TRBV4-2	CASSQGDFRGTNEKLFF	TGTGCCAGCAGCCAAGGGGATTTCAGGGGCACTAATGAAAAACTGTTTTTT
.	.	TRBJ2-7	TRBV28	CASSPRMGRDEQYF	TGTGCCAGCAGTCCGCGGATGGGACGGGACGAGCAGTACTTC
.	.	TRBJ2-2	TRBV12-5	CASGFVSSGATGELFF	TGTGCTAGTGGTTTTGTATCCTCTGGGGCGACCGGGGAGCTGTTTTTT
.	.	TRBJ1-5	TRBV27	CASSFFREVGSNQPQHF	TGTGCCAGCAGTTTCTTCAGGGAGGTGGGAAGCAATCAGCCCCAGCATTTT
TRBD1	.	TRBJ2-2	TRBV18	CASSPVAVGQGAPGELFF	TGTGCCAGCTCACCGGTAGCCGTCGGACAGGGGGCTCCCGGGGAGCTGTTTTTT
.	.	TRBJ1-1	TRBV3-1/TRBV3-2	CASSQVQNTEAFF	TGTGCCAGCAGCCAGGTACAGAACACTGAAGCTTTCTTT
.	few	TRBJ2-7	TRBV7-2	CASSRYLTPYEQYF	TGTGCCAGCAGCCGCTATCTAACACCCTACGAGCAGTACTTC
.	once	TRBJ1-6	TRBV6-5	CATGRLADSPLHF	TGTGCCACCGGACGGTTAGCCGATTCACCCCTCCACTTT
.	once	TRBJ2-6	TRBV18	CASSPQFPDDSGANVLTF	TGTGCCAGCTCACCACAGTTTCCCGACGACTCTGGGGCCAACGTCCTGACTTTC
.	.	TRBJ1-1	TRBV19	CASSTLPVRVGAFF	TGTGCCAGTAGTACCTTGCCCGTACGGGTTGGAGCTTTCTTT
TRBD1	.	TRBJ1-5	TRBV6-5	CASSSTGHQPQHF	TGTGCCAGCAGTTCGACAGGGCATCAGCCCCAGCATTTT
.	.	TRBJ2-1	TRBV9	CASSVDESSYNEQFF	TGTGCCAGCAGCGTAGACGAGAGCTCCTACAATGAGCAGTTCTTC
TRBD1	.	TRBJ2-7	TRBV25-1	CASSEGQGVEQYF	TGTGCCAGCAGTGAGGGACAGGGAGTCGAGCAGTACTTC
TRBD2	.	TRBJ2-1	TRBV30	CAWSRPRGPGTSIEGSYNEQFF	TGTGCCTGGAGCCGACCCCGGGGTCCCGGGACTAGCATCGAGGGCTCCTACAATGAGCAGTTCTTC